This TCR beta chain was retrieved from a study of blood T cell repertoires in COVID-19. Study-wide background: Both acute and convalescent COVID-19 samples were obtained from the United States, Italy and Spain. In each case, the material was cDNA or gDNA derived from T cells, B-cell-depleted T cells, or PBMCs.

There are 13 residues in the CDR3. As originally analysed: Reference gene primer amplification gave nucleated cell count estimates. This table comes from immunoSEQ multiplex PCR, and its TCRdb copy is limited to in-frame clones, with some not included. V, J and clone size reflect that table, while D and trimming were determined from the DNA. The sample has 150,000 to 200,000 clones, more than 80% seen once; the top ten hold approximately 3%. V and J are TRBV21-1 and TRBJ1-1. TRBV21-1 is a known pseudogene. Sequenced material: peripheral blood. The sequence derives from a man aged 55 to 69 with acute or convalescent COVID-19. The CDR3, as DNA: TGTGCCAGCAGCCCCCGGGGGGGCCCCGAAGCTTTCTTT. This gives the protein CASSPRGGPEAFF.